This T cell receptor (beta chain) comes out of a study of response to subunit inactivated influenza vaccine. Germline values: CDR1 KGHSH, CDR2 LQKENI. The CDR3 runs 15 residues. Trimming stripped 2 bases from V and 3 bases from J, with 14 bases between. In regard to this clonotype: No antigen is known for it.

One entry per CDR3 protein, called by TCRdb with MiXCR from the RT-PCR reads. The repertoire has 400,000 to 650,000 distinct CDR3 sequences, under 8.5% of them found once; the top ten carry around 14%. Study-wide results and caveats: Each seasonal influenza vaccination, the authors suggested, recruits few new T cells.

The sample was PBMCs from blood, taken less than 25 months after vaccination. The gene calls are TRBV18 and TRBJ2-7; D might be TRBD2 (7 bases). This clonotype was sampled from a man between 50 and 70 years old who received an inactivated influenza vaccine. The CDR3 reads CASSPIAGEGYEQYF. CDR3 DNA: TGTGCCAGCTCACCAATTGCAGGGGAGGGCTACGAGCAGTACTTC.